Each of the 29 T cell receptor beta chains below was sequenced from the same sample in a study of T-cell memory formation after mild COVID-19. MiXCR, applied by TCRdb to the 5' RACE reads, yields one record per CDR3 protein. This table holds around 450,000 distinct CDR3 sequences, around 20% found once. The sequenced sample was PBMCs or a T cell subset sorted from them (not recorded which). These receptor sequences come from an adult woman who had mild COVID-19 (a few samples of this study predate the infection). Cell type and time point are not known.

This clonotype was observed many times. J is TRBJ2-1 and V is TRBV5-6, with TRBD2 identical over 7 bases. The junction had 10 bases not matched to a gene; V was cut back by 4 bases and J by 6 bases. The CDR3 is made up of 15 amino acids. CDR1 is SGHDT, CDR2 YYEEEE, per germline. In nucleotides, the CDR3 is TGTGCCAGCAGCCTGAGCGGGAAGATCATCAATGAGCAGTTCTTC. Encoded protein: CASSLSGKIINEQFF.

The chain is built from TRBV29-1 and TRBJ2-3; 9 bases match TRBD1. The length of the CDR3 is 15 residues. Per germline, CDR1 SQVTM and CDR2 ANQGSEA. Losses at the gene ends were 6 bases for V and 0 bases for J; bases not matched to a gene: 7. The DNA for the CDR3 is TGCAGCGTCCAAGGGGACAGGGCTAGCACAGATACGCAGTATTTT. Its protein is CSVQGDRASTDTQYF.

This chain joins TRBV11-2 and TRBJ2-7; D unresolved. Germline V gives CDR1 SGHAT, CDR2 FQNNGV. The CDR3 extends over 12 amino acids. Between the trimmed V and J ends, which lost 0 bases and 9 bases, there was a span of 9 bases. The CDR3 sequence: CASSLEARVQYF. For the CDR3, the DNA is TGTGCCAGCAGCTTAGAGGCTCGGGTGCAGTACTTC.

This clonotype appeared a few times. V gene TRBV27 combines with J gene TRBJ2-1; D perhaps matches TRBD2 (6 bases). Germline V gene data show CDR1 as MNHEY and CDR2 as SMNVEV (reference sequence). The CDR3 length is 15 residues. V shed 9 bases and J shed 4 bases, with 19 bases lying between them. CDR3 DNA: TGTGCCAGGGGGAGGACCGGACACGGTTACAATGAGCAGTTCTTC. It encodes CARGRTGHGYNEQFF.

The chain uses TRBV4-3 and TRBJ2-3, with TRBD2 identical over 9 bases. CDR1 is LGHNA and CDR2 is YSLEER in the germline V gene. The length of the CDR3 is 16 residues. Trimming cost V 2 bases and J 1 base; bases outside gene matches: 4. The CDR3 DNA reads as TGCGCCAGCAGCCAATCGGGACTAGCAGGCACAGATACGCAGTATTTT. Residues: CASSQSGLAGTDTQYF.

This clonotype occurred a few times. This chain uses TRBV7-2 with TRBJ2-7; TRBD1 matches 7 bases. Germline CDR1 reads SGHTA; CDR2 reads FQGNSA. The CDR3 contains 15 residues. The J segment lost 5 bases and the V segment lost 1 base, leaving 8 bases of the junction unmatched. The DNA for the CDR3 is TGTGCCAGCAGCTTAGTTTTCACAGGGGATAACGAGCAGTACTTC. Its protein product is CASSLVFTGDNEQYF.

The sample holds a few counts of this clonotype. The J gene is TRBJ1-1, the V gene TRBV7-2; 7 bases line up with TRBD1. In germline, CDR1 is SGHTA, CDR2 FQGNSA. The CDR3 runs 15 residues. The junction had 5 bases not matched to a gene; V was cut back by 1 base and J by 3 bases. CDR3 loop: CASSLVQGVDTEAFF. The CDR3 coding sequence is TGTGCCAGCAGCTTAGTCCAGGGGGTTGACACTGAAGCTTTCTTT.

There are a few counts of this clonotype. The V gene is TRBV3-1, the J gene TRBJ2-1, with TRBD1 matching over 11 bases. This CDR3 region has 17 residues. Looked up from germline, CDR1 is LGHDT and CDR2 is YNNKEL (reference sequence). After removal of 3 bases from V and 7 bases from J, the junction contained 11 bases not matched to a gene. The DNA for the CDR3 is TGTGCCAGCAGCCATACGCCGGGACAGGGGGATTGGAATGAGCAGTTCTTC. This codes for CASSHTPGQGDWNEQFF.

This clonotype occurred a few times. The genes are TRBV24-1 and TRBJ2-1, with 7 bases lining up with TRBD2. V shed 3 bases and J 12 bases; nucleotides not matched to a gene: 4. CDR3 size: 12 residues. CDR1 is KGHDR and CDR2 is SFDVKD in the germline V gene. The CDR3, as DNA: TGTGCCACCAGTGATAGGACTAGTTTGCAGTTCTTC. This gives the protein CATSDRTSLQFF.

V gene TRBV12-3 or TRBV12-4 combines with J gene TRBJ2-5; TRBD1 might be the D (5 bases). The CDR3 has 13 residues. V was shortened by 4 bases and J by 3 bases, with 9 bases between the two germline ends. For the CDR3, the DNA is TGTGCCAGCAGTTCGGACATTGAAGAGACCCAGTACTTC. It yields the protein CASSSDIEETQYF.

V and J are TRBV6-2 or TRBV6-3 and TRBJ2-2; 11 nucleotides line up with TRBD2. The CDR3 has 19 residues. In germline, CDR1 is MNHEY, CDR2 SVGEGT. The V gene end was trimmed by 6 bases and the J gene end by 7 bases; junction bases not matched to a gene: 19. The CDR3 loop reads CASRPRLAGFQGGDGELFF. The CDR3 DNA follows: TGTGCCAGCAGACCAAGACTAGCGGGATTTCAAGGGGGCGACGGGGAGCTGTTTTTT.

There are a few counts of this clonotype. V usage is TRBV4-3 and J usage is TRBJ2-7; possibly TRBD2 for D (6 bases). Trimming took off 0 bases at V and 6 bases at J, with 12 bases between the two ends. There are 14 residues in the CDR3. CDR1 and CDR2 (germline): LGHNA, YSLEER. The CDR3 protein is CASSQDIWGVEQYF. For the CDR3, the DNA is TGCGCCAGCAGCCAAGATATATGGGGGGTCGAGCAGTACTTC.

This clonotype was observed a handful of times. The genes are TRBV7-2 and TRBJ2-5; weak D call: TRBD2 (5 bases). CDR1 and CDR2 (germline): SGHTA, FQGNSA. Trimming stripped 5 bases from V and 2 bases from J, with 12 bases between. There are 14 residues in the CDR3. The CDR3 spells CASSRGSPQETQYF. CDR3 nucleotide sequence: TGTGCCAGCAGCCGAGGGAGTCCTCAAGAGACCCAGTACTTC.

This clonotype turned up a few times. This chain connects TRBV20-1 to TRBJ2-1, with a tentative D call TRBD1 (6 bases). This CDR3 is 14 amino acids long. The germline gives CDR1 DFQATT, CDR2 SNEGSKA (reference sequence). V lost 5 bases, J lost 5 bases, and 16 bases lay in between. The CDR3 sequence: CSAPDSQSHNEQFF. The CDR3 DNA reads TGCAGTGCTCCGGACAGTCAGTCCCACAATGAGCAGTTCTTC.

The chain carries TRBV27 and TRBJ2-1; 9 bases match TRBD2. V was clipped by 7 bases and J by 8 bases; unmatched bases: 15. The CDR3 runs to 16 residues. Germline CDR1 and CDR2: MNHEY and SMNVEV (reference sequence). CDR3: CASTPLSLAGVDEQFF. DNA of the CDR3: TGTGCCAGCACCCCTCTCTCCTTAGCGGGAGTCGATGAGCAGTTCTTC.

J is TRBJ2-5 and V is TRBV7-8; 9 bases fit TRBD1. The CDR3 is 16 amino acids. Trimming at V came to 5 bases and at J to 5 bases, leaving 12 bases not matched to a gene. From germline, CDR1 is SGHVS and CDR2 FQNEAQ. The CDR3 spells CASSPRTGERRETQYF. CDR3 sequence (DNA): TGTGCCAGCAGCCCCCGGACAGGGGAGCGCCGGGAGACCCAGTACTTC.

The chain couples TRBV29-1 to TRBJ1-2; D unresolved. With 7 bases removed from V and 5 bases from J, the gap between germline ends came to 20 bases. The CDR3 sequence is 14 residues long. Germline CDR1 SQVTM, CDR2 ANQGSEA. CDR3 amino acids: CSAEFPIREYGYTF. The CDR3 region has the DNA TGCAGCGCCGAGTTTCCAATCCGGGAGTATGGCTACACCTTC.

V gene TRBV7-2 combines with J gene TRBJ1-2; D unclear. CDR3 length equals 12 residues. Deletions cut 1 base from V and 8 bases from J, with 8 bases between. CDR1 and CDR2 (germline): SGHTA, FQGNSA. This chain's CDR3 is CASSLVGLGYTF. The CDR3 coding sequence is TGTGCCAGCAGCTTAGTAGGTCTCGGCTACACCTTC.

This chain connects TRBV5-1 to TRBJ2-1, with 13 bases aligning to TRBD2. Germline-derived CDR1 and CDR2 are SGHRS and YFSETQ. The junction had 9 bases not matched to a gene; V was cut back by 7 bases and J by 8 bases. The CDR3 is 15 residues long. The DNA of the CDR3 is TGCGCCAGCGGCAAACTAGCGGGAGGGATGGATGAGCAGTTCTTC. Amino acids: CASGKLAGGMDEQFF.

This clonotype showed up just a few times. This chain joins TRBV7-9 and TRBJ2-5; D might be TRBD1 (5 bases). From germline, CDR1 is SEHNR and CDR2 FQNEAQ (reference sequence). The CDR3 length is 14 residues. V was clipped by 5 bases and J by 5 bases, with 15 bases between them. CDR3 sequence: CASSPSTEFETQYF. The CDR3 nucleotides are TGTGCCAGCAGCCCCTCGACAGAATTTGAGACCCAGTACTTC. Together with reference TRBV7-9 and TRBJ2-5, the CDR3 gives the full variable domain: DTGVSQNPRHKITKRGQNVTFRCDPISEHNRLYWYRQTLGQGPEFLTYFQNEAQLEKSRLLSDRFSAERPKGSFSTLEIQRTEQGDSAMYLCASSPSTEFETQYFGPGTRLLVL.

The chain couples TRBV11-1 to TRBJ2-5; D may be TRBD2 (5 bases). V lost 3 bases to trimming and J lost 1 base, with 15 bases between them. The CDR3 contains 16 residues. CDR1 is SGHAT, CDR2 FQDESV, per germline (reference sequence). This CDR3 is CASSFRPGSAQETQYF. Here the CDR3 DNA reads TGTGCCAGCAGCTTCAGGCCGGGAAGTGCCCAAGAGACCCAGTACTTC.

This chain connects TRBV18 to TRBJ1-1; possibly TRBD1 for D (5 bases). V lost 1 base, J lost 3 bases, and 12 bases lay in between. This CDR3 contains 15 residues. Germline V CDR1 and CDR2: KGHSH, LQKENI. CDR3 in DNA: TGTGCCAGCTCACCACTTCAGGGCCGGGACACTGAAGCTTTCTTT. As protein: CASSPLQGRDTEAFF.

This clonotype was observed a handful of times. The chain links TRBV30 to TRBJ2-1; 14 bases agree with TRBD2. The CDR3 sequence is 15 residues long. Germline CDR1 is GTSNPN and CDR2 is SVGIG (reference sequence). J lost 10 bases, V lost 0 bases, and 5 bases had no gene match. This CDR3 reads CAWSVGLAGGGEQFF. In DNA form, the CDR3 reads TGTGCCTGGAGTGTAGGACTAGCGGGAGGCGGGGAGCAGTTCTTC. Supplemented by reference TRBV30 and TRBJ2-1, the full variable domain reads SQTIHQWPATLVQPVGSPLSLECTVEGTSNPNLYWYRQAAGRGLQLLFYSVGIGQISSEVPQNLSASRPQDRQFILSSKKLLLSDSGFYLCAWSVGLAGGGEQFFGPGTRLTVL.

CDR3 amino acids: CASSSGGVDEQYF. The CDR3 nucleotides are TGCGCCAGCAGCTCTGGGGGGGTGGACGAGCAGTACTTC. This chain links TRBV5-1 with TRBJ2-7; TRBD2 matches at 7 bases. The CDR3 contains 13 residues. With V trimmed by 3 bases and J by 5 bases, 5 bases remained unmatched. Germline lookup yields CDR1 SGHRS and CDR2 YFSETQ.

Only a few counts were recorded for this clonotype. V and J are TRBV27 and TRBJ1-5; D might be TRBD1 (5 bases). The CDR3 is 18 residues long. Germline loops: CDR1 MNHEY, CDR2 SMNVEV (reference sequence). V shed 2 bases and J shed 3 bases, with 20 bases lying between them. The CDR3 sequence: CASSLRGPLRGNNQPQHF. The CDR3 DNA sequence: TGTGCCAGCAGTTTACGGGGACCGCTGAGGGGCAACAATCAGCCCCAGCATTTT.

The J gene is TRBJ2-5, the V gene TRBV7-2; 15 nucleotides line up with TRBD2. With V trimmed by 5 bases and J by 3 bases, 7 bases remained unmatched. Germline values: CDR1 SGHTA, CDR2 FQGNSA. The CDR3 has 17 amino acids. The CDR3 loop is CASSPPGLAGGKETQYF. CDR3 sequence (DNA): TGTGCCAGCAGCCCGCCGGGACTAGCGGGAGGAAAAGAGACCCAGTACTTC.

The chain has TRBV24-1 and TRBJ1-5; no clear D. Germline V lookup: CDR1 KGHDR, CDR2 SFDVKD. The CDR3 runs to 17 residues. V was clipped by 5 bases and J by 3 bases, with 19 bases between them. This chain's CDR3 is CATSGNSGTLDNQPQHF. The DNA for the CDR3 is TGTGCCACCAGTGGCAATAGCGGCACCCTTGACAATCAGCCCCAGCATTTT.

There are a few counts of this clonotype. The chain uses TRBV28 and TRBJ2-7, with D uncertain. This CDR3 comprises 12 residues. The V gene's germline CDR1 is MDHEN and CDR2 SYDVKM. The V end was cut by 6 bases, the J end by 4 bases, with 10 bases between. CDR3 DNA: TGTGCCAGCAGGCCTCCCGGATACGAGCAGTACTTC. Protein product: CASRPPGYEQYF.

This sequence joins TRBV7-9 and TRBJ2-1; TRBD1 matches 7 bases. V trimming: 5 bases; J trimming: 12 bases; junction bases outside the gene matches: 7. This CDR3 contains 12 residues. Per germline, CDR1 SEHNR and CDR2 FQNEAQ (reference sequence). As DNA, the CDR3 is TGTGCCAGCAGCAGACAGGGACCACGGCAGTTCTTC. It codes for CASSRQGPRQFF.